This record concerns one T cell receptor beta chain sequence. The data originate from a study of tumor-infiltrating lymphocytes in oesophageal squamous cell carcinoma. From the PCR reads, TCRdb called clonotypes with MiXCR, one entry per CDR3 protein. The sample consists of approximately 13,000 distinct CDR3 sequences, 45% to 65% of them appearing once. The length of the CDR3 is 13 residues. CDR1 and CDR2 (germline): KGHSH, LQKENI. The sequence was collected from a male donor with esophageal squamous cell carcinoma. The sequenced material came from esophageal tumor tissue. The genes are TRBV18 and TRBJ2-5; unclear D gene. The tail of the sequence fits TRBJ2-1 better, so the J call may be wrong. The CDR3 DNA follows: TGTGCCAGCTCACCAGTACGTCTTCTCGAGCAGTTCTTC. Protein sequence: CASSPVRLLEQFF.